A single T cell receptor (beta chain) is shown here with its context. The antigen remains undetermined. Described time point: baseline pretreatment blood. Treatment: 15 Gy SBRT to primary tumor, nephrectomy 4 weeks later. This sample was taken from a study of radiation and T cells in renal cell carcinoma. On the study more broadly: Nephrectomy followed 15 Gy stereotactic body radiation by 4 weeks. Whole-study findings and limits: In blood, top tumor clones expanded by 2 weeks, shrinking by 4. Without pretreatment biopsies, baseline tumor clonotype presence was undetermined.

The germline V gene has CDR1 MNHNY and CDR2 SVGAGI (reference sequence). Trimming at V came to 5 bases and at J to 7 bases, leaving 11 bases not matched to a gene. The CDR3 runs 16 residues. Some clones are missing from TCRdb's copy, which holds only in-frame ones; the method was immunoSEQ multiplex PCR. This sample carries roughly 150,000 clones, roughly 90% of them seen once, and the ten largest clones take 3.5% to 5%. This sequence originates from an older woman with renal cell carcinoma. The specimen was blood, collected from a patient whose treatment included radiotherapy and nephrectomy. V usage is TRBV6-6 and J usage is TRBJ1-6; 7 bases line up with TRBD1. CDR3 in DNA: TGTGCCAGCAGTAGCCCCCGACAGGGAACCAATTCACCCCTCCACTTT. Amino acids: CASSSPRQGTNSPLHF.